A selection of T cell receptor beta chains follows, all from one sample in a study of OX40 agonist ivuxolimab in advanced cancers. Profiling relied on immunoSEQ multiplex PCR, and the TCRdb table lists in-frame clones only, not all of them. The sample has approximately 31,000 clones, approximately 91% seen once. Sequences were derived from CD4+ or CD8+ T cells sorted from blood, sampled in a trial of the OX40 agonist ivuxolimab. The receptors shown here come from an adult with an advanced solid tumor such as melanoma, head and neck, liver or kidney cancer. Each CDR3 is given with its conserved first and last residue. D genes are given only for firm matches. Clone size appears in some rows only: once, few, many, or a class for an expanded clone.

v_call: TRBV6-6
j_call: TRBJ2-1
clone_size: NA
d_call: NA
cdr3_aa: CASSYNNEQFF
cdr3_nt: TGTGCCAGCAGTTACAATAATGAGCAGTTCTTC

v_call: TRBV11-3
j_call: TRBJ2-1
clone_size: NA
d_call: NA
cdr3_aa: CASSLRGAHYNEQFF
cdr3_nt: TGTGCCAGCAGCTTACGGGGGGCGCACTACAATGAGCAGTTCTTC

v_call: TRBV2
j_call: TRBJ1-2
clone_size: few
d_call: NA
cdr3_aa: CASRSRGGVYGYTF
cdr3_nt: TGTGCCAGCAGGAGCCGGGGTGGGGTCTATGGCTACACCTTC

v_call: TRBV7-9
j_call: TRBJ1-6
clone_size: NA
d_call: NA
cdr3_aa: CASSSLEGEVGPLHF
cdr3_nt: TGTGCCAGCAGCTCGCTAGAAGGGGAGGTGGGACCCCTCCACTTT

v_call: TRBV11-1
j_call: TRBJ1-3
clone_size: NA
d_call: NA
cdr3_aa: CASSLDIGHDTIYF
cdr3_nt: TGTGCCAGCAGCTTAGATATAGGGCACGACACCATATATTTT

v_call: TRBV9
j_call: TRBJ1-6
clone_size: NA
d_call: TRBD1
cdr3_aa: CASSVTRDSLGDSPLHF
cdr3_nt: TGTGCCAGCAGCGTAACCCGGGACAGCTTAGGAGATTCACCCCTCCACTTT

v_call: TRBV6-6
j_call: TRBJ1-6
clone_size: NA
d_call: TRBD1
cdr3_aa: CASIPGGFGNSPLHF
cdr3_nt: TGTGCCAGCATTCCAGGGGGATTCGGCAATTCACCCCTCCACTTT

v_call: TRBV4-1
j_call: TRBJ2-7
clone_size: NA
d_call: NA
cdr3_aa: CASSQDWEGDEQYF
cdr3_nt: TGCGCCAGCAGCCAAGATTGGGAGGGGGACGAGCAGTACTTC

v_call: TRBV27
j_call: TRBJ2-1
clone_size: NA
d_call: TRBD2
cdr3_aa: CASSPPGGSYNEQFF
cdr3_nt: TGTGCCAGCTCCCCCCCGGGGGGATCCTACAATGAGCAGTTCTTC

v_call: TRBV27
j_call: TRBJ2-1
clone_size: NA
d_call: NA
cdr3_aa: CASRGDSSYNEQFF
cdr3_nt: TGTGCCAGCAGGGGAGACAGCTCCTACAATGAGCAGTTCTTC

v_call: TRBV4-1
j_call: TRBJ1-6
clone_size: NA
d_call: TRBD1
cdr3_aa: CASSREGQGMISPLHF
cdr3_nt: TGCGCCAGCAGCCGAGAGGGACAGGGAATGATATCACCCCTCCACTTT

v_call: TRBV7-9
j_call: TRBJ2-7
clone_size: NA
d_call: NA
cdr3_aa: CASSSDGDRYEQYF
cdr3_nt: TGTGCCAGCAGCTCCGACGGGGACCGATACGAGCAGTACTTC

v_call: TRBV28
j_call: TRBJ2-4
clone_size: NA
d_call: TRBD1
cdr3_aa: CASSRQGIRSIQYF
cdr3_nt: TGTGCCAGCAGCCGACAGGGGATTCGGTCCATTCAGTACTTC

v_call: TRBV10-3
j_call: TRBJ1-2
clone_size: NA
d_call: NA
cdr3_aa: CAISEDEGNGYTF
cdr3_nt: TGTGCCATCAGTGAGGACGAGGGAAATGGCTACACCTTC

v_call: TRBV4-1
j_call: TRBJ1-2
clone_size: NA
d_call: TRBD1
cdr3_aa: CASSQETGLYGYTF
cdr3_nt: TGCGCCAGCAGCCAAGAGACAGGGCTCTATGGCTACACCTTC

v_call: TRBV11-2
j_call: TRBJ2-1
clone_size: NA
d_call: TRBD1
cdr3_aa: CASSLRGQGFFENEQFF
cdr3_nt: TGTGCCAGCAGCTTACGGGGACAGGGTTTCTTCGAGAATGAGCAGTTCTTC

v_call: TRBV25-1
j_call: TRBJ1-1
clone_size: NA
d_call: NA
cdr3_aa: CASSTGTLSEAFF
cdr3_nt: TGTGCCAGCAGTACAGGGACCTTATCTGAAGCTTTCTTT

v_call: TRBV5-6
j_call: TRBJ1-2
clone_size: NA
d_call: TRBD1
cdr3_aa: CASSLEDRGHYGYTF
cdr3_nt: TGTGCCAGCAGCTTGGAGGACAGGGGCCACTATGGCTACACCTTC

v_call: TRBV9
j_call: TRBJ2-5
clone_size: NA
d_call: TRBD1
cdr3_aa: CASSLLGTGSWQETQYF
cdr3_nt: TGTGCCAGCAGCCTTCTAGGGACAGGGAGTTGGCAAGAGACCCAGTACTTC

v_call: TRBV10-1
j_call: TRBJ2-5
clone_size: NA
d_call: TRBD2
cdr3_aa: CASSRGGVETQYF
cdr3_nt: TGCGCCAGCAGTCGGGGGGGCGTGGAGACCCAGTACTTC

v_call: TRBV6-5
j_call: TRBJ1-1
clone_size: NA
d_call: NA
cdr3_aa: CASGPPGPGNTEAFF
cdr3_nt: TGTGCCAGCGGTCCCCCGGGGCCTGGGAACACTGAAGCTTTCTTT

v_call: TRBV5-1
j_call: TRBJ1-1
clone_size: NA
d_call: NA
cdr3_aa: CASSLTRVSNTEAFF
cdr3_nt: TGCGCCAGCAGCTTGACCAGGGTATCGAACACTGAAGCTTTCTTT

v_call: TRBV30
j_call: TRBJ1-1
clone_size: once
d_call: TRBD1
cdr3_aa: CAWNSRGGEAFF
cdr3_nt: TGTGCCTGGAACTCCAGGGGGGGGGAAGCTTTCTTT

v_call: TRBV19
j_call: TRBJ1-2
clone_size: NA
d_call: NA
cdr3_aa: CASSITRDASPYGYTF
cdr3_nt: TGTGCCAGTAGTATAACAAGGGACGCCTCACCCTATGGCTACACCTTC

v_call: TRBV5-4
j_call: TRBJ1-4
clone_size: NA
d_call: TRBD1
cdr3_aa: CASSEGQGGEKLFF
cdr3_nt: TGTGCCAGCAGCGAAGGACAGGGTGGTGAAAAACTGTTTTTT

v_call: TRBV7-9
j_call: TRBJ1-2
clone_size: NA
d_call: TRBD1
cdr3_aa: CASSSTSGTGGARAYGYTF
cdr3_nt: TGTGCCAGCAGCTCTACCTCCGGGACAGGGGGCGCTAGGGCCTATGGCTACACCTTC

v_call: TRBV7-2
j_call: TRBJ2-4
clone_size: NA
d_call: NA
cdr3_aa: CASSENSFTIPNIQYF
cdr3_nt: TGTGCCAGCAGCGAGAACAGTTTTACTATACCTAACATTCAGTACTTC

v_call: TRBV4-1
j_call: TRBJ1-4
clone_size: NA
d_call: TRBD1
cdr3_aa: CASSQFGWTGDEKLFF
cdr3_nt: TGCGCCAGCAGCCAATTTGGTTGGACAGGGGATGAAAAACTGTTTTTT

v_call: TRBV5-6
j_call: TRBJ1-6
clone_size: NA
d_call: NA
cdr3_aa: CASSLAGSSYNSPLHF
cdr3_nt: TGTGCCAGCAGCTTGGCCGGGAGCTCCTATAATTCACCCCTCCACTTT

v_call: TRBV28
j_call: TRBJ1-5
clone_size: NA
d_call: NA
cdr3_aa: CASIHSHSNQPQHF
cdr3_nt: TGTGCCAGCATCCATTCCCATAGCAATCAGCCCCAGCATTTT

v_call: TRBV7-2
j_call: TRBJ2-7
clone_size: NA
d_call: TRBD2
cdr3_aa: CASSFAAGGYEQYF
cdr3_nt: TGTGCCAGCAGCTTCGCGGCGGGGGGCTACGAGCAGTACTTC

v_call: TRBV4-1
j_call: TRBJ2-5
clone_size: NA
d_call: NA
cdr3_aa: CASSQAPRGLETQYF
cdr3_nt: TGCGCCAGCAGCCAAGCCCCCCGGGGGTTGGAGACCCAGTACTTC

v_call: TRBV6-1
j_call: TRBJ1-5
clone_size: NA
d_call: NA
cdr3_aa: CASSEIRGHSKQPQHF
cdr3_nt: TGTGCCAGCAGTGAAATCAGGGGCCACTCTAAGCAGCCCCAGCATTTT

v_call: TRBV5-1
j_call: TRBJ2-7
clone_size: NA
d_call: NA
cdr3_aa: CASSWEQTYEQYF
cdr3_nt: TGCGCCAGCAGCTGGGAGCAGACCTACGAGCAGTACTTC

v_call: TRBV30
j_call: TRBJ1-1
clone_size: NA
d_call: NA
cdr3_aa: CAWRPTNTEAFF
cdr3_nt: TGTGCCTGGAGACCAACCAACACTGAAGCTTTCTTT

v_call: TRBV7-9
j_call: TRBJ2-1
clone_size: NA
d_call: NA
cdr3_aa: CASSSPLTGVNEQFF
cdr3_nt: TGTGCCAGCAGCTCACCCCTAACGGGGGTCAATGAGCAGTTCTTC

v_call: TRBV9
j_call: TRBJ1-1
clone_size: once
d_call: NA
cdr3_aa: CASSPRTDYREAFF
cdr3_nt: TGTGCCAGCAGCCCCAGGACAGACTACAGAGAAGCTTTCTTT

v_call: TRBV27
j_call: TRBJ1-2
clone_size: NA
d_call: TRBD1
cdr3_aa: CASRTPDRGPNYGYTF
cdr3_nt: TGTGCCAGCAGGACTCCGGACAGGGGGCCTAACTATGGCTACACCTTC

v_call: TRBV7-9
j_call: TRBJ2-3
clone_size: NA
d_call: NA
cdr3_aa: CASSSPTGTDTQYF
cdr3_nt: TGTGCCAGCAGCTCGCCCACAGGGACAGATACGCAGTATTTT

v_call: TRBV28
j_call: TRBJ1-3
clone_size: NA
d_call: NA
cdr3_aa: CASSWTSPGNTIYF
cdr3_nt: TGTGCCAGCAGCTGGACCAGCCCCGGAAACACCATATATTTT

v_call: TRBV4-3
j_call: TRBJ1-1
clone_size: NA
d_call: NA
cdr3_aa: CASSFGGDNTEAFF
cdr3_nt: TGCGCCAGCAGCTTTGGGGGCGATAACACTGAAGCTTTCTTT

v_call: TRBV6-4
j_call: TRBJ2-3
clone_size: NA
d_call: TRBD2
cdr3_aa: CASSGPRTSGGDTDTQYF
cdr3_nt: TGTGCCAGCAGTGGACCCCGGACTAGCGGGGGGGACACAGATACGCAGTATTTT

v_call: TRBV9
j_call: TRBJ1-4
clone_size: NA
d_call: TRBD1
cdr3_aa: CASSTGGLTNEKLFF
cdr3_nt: TGTGCCAGCAGCACAGGGGGTCTAACTAATGAAAAACTGTTTTTT

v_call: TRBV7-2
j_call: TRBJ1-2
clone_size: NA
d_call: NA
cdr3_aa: CASSLVLGASELNYGYTF
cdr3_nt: TGTGCCAGCAGCTTAGTTTTGGGGGCCTCCGAACTTAACTATGGCTACACCTTC

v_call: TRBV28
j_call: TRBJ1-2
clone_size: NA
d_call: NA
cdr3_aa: CASSRTVSLDGYTF
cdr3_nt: TGTGCCAGCAGTCGGACAGTATCTCTCGATGGCTACACCTTC

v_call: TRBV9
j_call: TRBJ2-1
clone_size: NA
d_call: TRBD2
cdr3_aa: CASSVSGGMVDEQFF
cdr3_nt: TGTGCCAGCAGCGTCTCGGGGGGAATGGTCGATGAGCAGTTCTTC

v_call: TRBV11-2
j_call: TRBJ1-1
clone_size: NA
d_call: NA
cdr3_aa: CASSPGMFTEAFF
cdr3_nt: TGTGCCAGCAGTCCAGGGATGTTCACTGAAGCTTTCTTT

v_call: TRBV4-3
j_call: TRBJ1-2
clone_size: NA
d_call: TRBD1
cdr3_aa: CASSLLGQAVSIYGYTF
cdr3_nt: TGCGCCAGCAGCCTCTTAGGACAGGCCGTCTCGATCTATGGCTACACCTTC

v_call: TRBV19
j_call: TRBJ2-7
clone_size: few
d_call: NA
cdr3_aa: CASSSPRDIDYEQYF
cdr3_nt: TGTGCCAGTAGTTCTCCCCGGGACATCGACTACGAGCAGTACTTC

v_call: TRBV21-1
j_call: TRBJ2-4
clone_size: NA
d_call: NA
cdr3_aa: CASSKVQEPWGIQYF
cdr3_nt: TGTGCCAGCAGCAAAGTGCAGGAACCCTGGGGCATTCAGTACTTC

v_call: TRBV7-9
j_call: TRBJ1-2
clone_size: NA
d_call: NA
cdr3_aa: CASSPSGLTDYGYTF
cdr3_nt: TGTGCCAGCAGCCCCAGCGGGCTAACGGACTATGGCTACACCTTC

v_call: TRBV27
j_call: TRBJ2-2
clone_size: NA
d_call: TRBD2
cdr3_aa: CASSLSGGATGELFF
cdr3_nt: TGTGCCAGCAGTTTATCCGGGGGGGCCACCGGGGAGCTGTTTTTT

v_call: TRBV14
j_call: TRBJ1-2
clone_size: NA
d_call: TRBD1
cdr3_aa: CASSPGTGLGYTF
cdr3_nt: TGTGCCAGCAGCCCAGGGACAGGGCTAGGCTACACCTTC

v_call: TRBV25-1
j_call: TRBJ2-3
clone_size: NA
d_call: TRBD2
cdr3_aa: CATRGGRTDTQYF
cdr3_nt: TGTGCCACCCGGGGGGGCCGCACAGATACGCAGTATTTT

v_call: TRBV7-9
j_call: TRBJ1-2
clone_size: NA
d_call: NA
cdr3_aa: CASSLGEAGPNYGYTF
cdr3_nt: TGTGCCAGCAGCCTAGGCGAGGCGGGCCCTAACTATGGCTACACCTTC

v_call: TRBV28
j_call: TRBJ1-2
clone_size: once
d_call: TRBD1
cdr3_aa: CASSLRQGGGYTF
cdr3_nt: TGTGCCAGCAGTCTGAGACAGGGTGGTGGCTACACCTTC

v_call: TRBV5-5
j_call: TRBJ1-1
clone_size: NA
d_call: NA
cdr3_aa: CASSLDRRGVNTEAFF
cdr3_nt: TGTGCCAGCAGCTTGGATCGTCGGGGAGTGAACACTGAAGCTTTCTTT

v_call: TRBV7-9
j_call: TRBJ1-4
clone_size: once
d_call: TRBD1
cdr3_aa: CASSFDQGAGEKLFF
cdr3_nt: TGTGCCAGCAGCTTTGACCAGGGGGCAGGAGAAAAACTGTTTTTT

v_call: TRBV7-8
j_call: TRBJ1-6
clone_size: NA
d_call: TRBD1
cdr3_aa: CASSSTGYNSPLHF
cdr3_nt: TGTGCCAGCAGCTCGACAGGGTATAATTCACCCCTCCACTTT